The 15 T cell receptor beta chains listed next were all sequenced from one sample in a study of cytomegalovirus exposure and HLA in healthy donors. The study ran its PCR with 60 Vbeta and 13 Jbeta primers. TCRdb keeps only in-frame clones here, not all; method: immunoSEQ multiplex PCR. The repertoire holds over 250,000 clones, with 72% as singletons. Sequencing was done on a sample of PBMCs. These receptors came from a female donor in good health and CMV-seronegative.

The V and J genes are TRBV10-2 and TRBJ2-3; tentatively, D is TRBD2 (5 bases). Trimming shortened V by 10 bases and J by 2 bases, and 19 bases separated the two germline ends. Germline CDR1 WSHSY, CDR2 SAAADI. The CDR3 sequence is 15 residues long. CDR3 sequence (DNA): TGCGCCATTCGACCGACCCGGGGTTTCACAGATACGCAGTATTTT. It yields the protein CAIRPTRGFTDTQYF.

The J gene is TRBJ2-3, the V gene TRBV19; D remains unclear. The CDR3 is 15 amino acids. V gave up 7 bases and J gave up 0 bases, with 14 bases separating them. Germline values: CDR1 LNHDA, CDR2 SQIVND (reference sequence). The CDR3 reads CASTQRRISTDTQYF. The CDR3 nucleotides read TGTGCCAGTACCCAACGGCGGATTAGCACAGATACGCAGTATTTT.

The table lists this clone with a few counts. The J gene is TRBJ1-2, the V gene TRBV5-6, with a tentative D call TRBD1 (5 bases). The CDR3 runs 14 residues. CDR1 is SGHDT, CDR2 YYEEEE, per germline. The V end lost 2 bases, the J end lost 2 bases, and 10 bases lay between the germline ends. The CDR3 here is CASSFMGRNYGYTF. CDR3 nucleotide sequence: TGTGCCAGCAGCTTCATGGGGCGAAACTATGGCTACACCTTC.

This clone was seen only once. The rearrangement links TRBV5-1 to TRBJ1-2, with TRBD1 as a possible D gene (6 bases). Germline V gives CDR1 SGHRS, CDR2 YFSETQ. Trimming cost V 2 bases and J 4 bases, with 9 bases left between them. The CDR3 spans 13 residues. The CDR3 DNA reads TGCGCCAGCAGCTTCGGACAGACCTATGGCTACACCTTC. Protein: CASSFGQTYGYTF. The whole variable domain, filled in from reference TRBV5-1 and TRBJ1-2, reads KAGVTQTPRYLIKTRGQQVTLSCSPISGHRSVSWYQQTPGQGLQFLFEYFSETQRNKGNFPGRFSGRQFSNSRSEMNVSTLELGDSALYLCASSFGQTYGYTFGSGTRLTVV.

The V gene is TRBV10-1, the J gene TRBJ2-1; D is uncertain. The CDR3 has 16 amino acids. Trimming removed 2 bases from V and 5 bases from J, with 16 bases in between. Germline CDR1 is WNHNN and CDR2 is SYGVQD (reference sequence). The CDR3 sequence: CASSESGRPRNNEQFF. The CDR3 DNA follows: TGCGCCAGCAGTGAGAGTGGCAGGCCCAGAAACAATGAGCAGTTCTTC.

The V call is TRBV28, the J call TRBJ2-7; 8 bases map to TRBD2. The CDR3 spans 15 residues. CDR1 is MDHEN, CDR2 SYDVKM, per germline. J gave up 0 bases and V 11 bases, and 12 bases lay outside the gene matches. The CDR3 coding sequence is TGTGCCGGTTCGACTAGCGCCAAAAGCTCCTACGAGCAGTACTTC. Its translation: CAGSTSAKSSYEQYF.

This clone came up a few times. The chain has TRBV19 and TRBJ1-5, with D unresolved. Germline CDR1 is LNHDA and CDR2 is SQIVND (reference sequence). The CDR3 runs to 12 residues. V lost 5 bases and J lost 7, with 9 bases in between. CDR3 amino acids: CASSRSGQPQHF. The CDR3 DNA sequence: TGTGCCAGTAGTCGGAGCGGGCAGCCCCAGCATTTT.

The chain is built from TRBV29-1 and TRBJ2-7; tentative D call: TRBD1 (5 bases). The CDR3 has 13 amino acids. The V and J ends lost 4 bases and 0 bases respectively, with 10 bases between them. Germline assignment: CDR1 SQVTM and CDR2 ANQGSEA. The CDR3 DNA reads TGCAGCGTTGGGGGCAGGGACTCCTACGAGCAGTACTTC. Protein sequence: CSVGGRDSYEQYF.

This clone was seen a single time. V is TRBV5-4 and J is TRBJ2-1; 8 bases fit TRBD2. This CDR3 comprises 16 residues. Per the germline V gene, CDR1 is SGHNT and CDR2 is YYREEE (reference sequence). V was clipped by 0 bases and J by 6 bases; unmatched bases: 8. CDR3 sequence: CASSLGLARQGNEQFF. The CDR3 DNA reads as TGTGCCAGCAGCTTGGGACTAGCGAGGCAGGGCAATGAGCAGTTCTTC. The complete variable domain, with remaining parts taken from reference TRBV5-4 and TRBJ2-1, reads ETGVTQSPTHLIKTRGQQVTLRCSSQSGHNTVSWYQQALGQGPQFIFQYYREEENGRGNFPPRFSGLQFPNYSSELNVNALELDDSALYLCASSLGLARQGNEQFFGPGTRLTVL.

Regarding this clone: An end of the junction does not agree with germline; a read error may underlie this. The chain links TRBV7-7 to TRBJ2-5; 8 bases match TRBD1. The J call is uncertain, as TRBJ2-7 better fits the DNA end. Germline V gene data show CDR1 as SSHAT and CDR2 as FNYEAQ (reference sequence). The CDR3 length is 15 residues. The CDR3 protein is CASSLEQGESYEQYF. CDR3 sequence (DNA): TGTGCTAGCAGCTTAGAACAGGGGGAATCCTACGAGCAGTACTTC.

As to this clone: One end of the junction does not line up with germline, which may come from a read error. The chain combines TRBV2 with TRBJ2-5, with 9 nucleotides matching TRBD1. The germline V gene has CDR1 SNHLY and CDR2 FYNNEI. CDR3 length equals 14 residues. The CDR3 DNA sequence: TGTGCCAGCAGTGTGGGGACAGGGCAAGAGGCCCAGTACTTC. Translating gives CASSVGTGQEAQYF.

V is TRBV10-3 and J is TRBJ2-3; 11 bases match TRBD2. Germline-derived CDR1 and CDR2 are ENHRY and SYGVKD. This CDR3 is built from 15 residues. J gave up 4 bases and V 4 bases, and 4 bases lay outside the gene matches. The CDR3 loop is CAISGTSGSSDTQYF. The CDR3 DNA follows: TGTGCCATCAGTGGGACTAGCGGGTCATCAGATACGCAGTATTTT.

The chain links TRBV19 to TRBJ2-3; a possible D gene is TRBD2 (6 bases). Between the trimmed V and J ends, which lost 5 bases and 7 bases, there was a span of 10 bases. Per the germline V gene, CDR1 is LNHDA and CDR2 is SQIVND (reference sequence). CDR3 length: 12 residues. This CDR3 reads CASSGGANTQYF. The CDR3 DNA sequence: TGTGCCAGTAGTGGCGGGGCAAATACGCAGTATTTT.

This clone was recorded a few times. J is TRBJ2-3 and V is TRBV7-7; unclear D gene. Per germline, CDR1 SSHAT and CDR2 FNYEAQ (reference sequence). The CDR3 is made up of 13 amino acids. Trimming removed 0 bases from V and 4 bases from J, with 5 bases in between. Here the CDR3 reads CASSLALADTQYF. Here the CDR3 DNA reads TGTGCCAGCAGCTTAGCTCTAGCAGATACGCAGTATTTT.

This clone was recorded a few times. The chain employs TRBV12-5 and TRBJ2-5; D unresolved. This CDR3 region has 13 residues. Germline V CDR1 and CDR2: LGHNT, FRNRAP. V lost 1 base to trimming and J lost 5 bases, with 8 bases between them. The CDR3 loop reads CASGLATRETQYF. CDR3 coding DNA: TGTGCTAGTGGTTTGGCGACCAGGGAGACCCAGTACTTC.